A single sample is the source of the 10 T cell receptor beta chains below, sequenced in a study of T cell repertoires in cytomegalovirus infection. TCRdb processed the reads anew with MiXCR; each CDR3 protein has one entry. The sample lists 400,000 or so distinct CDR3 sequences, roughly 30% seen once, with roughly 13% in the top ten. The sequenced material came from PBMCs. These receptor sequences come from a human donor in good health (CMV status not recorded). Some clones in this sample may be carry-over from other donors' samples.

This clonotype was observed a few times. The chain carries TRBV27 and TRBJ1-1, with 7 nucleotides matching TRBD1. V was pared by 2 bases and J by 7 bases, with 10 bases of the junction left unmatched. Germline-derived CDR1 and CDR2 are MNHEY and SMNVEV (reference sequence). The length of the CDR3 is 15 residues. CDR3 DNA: TGTGCCAGCAGTTTACGGTATAAGCAGGGGGATGAAGCTTTCTTT. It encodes CASSLRYKQGDEAFF.

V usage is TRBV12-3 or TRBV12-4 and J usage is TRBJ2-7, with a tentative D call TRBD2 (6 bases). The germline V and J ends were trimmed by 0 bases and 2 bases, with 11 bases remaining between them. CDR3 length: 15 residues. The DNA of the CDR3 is TGTGCCAGCAGTTTAGCGGGGGGAACAACCTACGAGCAGTACTTC. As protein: CASSLAGGTTYEQYF.

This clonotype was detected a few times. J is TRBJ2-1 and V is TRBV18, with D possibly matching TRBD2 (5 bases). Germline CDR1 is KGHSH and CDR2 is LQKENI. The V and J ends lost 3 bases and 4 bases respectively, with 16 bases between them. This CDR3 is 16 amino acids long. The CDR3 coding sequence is TGTGCCAGCTCACCCGGGATGGAGCCAATTTACAATGAGCAGTTCTTC. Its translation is CASSPGMEPIYNEQFF. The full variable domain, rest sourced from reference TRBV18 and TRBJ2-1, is NAGVMQNPRHLVRRRGQEARLRCSPMKGHSHVYWYRQLPEEGLKFMVYLQKENIIDESGMPKERFSAEFPKEGPSILRIQQVVRGDSAAYFCASSPGMEPIYNEQFFGPGTRLTVL.

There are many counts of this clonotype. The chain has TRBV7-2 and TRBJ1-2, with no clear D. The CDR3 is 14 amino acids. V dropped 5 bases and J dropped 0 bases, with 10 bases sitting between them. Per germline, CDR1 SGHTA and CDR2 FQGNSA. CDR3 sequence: CASSRSEANYGYTF. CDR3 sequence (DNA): TGTGCCAGCAGCCGGTCGGAAGCTAACTATGGCTACACCTTC. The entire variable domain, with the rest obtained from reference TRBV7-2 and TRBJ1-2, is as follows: GAGVSQSPSNKVTEKGKDVELRCDPISGHTALYWYRQSLGQGLEFLIYFQGNSAPDKSGLPSDRFSAERTGGSVSTLTIQRTQQEDSAVYLCASSRSEANYGYTFGSGTRLTVV.

CDR3 bases: TGTGCCACCAGCAGGATCAATCAGCCCCAGCATTTT. This codes for CATSRINQPQHF. This chain uses TRBV15 with TRBJ1-5; unclear D gene. Germline loops: CDR1 LNHNV, CDR2 YYDKDF (reference sequence). Trimming cost V 3 bases and J 3 bases, with 3 bases left between them. The CDR3 consists of 12 residues.

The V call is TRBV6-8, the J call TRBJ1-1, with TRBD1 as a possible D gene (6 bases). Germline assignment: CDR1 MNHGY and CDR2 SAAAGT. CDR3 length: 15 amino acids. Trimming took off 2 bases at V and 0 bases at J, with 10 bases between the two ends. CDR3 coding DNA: TGTGCCAGCAGTTACAGGGGGTCCATGAACACTGAAGCTTTCTTT. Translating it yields CASSYRGSMNTEAFF.

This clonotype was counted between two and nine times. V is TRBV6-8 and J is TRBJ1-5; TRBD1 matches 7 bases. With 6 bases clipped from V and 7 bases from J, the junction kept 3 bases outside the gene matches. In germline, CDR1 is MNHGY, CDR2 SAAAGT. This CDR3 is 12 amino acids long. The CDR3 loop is CASSKTGQPQHF. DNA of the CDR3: TGTGCCAGCAGCAAGACAGGGCAGCCCCAGCATTTT.

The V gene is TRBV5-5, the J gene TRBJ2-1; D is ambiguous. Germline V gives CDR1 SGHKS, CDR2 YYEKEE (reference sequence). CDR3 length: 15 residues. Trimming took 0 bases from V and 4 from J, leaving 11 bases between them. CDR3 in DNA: TGTGCCAGCAGCTTGGAGTCATACAGATACAATGAGCAGTTCTTC. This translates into CASSLESYRYNEQFF.

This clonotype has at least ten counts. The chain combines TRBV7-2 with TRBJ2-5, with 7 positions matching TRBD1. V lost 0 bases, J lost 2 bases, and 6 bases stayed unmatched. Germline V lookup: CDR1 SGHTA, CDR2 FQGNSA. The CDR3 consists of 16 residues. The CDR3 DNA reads TGTGCCAGCAGCTTAGCCCCAGGGGGAAGACAAGAGACCCAGTACTTC. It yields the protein CASSLAPGGRQETQYF.

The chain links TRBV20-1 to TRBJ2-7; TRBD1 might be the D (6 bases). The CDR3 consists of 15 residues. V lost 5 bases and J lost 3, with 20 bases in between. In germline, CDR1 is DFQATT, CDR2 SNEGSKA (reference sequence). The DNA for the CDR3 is TGCAGTGCTCGCCCTCTTCCGGGACAATTCTACGAGCAGTACTTC. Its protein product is CSARPLPGQFYEQYF.